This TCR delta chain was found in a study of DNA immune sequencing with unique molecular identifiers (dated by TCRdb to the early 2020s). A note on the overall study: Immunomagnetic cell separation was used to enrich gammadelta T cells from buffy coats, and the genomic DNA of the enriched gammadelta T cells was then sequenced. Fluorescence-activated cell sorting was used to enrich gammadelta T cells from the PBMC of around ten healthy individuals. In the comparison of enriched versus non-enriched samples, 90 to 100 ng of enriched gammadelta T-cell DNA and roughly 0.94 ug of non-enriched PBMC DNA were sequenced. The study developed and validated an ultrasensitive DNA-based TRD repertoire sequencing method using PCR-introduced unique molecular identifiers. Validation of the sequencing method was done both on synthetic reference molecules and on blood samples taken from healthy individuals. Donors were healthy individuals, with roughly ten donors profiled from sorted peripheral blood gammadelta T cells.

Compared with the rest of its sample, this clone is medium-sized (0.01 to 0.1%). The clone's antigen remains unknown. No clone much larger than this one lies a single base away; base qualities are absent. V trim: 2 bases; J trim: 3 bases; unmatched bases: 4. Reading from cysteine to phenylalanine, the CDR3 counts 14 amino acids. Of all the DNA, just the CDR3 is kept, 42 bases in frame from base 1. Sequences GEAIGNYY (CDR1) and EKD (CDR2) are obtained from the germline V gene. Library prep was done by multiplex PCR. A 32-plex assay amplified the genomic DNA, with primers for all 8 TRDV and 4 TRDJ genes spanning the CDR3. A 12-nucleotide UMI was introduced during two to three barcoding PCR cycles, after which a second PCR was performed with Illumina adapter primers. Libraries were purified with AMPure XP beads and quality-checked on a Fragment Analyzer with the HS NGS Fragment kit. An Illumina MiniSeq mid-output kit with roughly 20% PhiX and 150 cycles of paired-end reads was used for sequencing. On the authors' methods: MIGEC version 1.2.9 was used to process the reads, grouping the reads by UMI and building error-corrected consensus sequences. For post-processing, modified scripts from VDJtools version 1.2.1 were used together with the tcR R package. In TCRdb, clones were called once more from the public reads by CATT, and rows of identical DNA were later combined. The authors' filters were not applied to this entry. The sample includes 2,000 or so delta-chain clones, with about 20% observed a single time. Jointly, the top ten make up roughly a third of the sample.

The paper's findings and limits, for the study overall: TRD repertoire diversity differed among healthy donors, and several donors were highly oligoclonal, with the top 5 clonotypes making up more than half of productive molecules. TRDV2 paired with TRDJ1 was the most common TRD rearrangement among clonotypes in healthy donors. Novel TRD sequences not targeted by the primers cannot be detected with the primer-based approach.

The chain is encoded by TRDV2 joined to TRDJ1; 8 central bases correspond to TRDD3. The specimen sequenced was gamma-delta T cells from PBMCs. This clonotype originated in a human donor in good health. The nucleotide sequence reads TGTGCCTGTGACAGCCTGGGGGACGCCGATAAACTCATCTTT. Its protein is CACDSLGDADKLIF.